The 26 T cell receptor beta chains presented below share a single source sample, sequenced in a study of graft-versus-host responses after intestinal transplantation. These receptors' targets are unknown. Assay: immunoSEQ multiplex PCR; the TCRdb copy retains only in-frame clones and omits some. The sample contains 50,000 or so clones, roughly 91% of which appear only once. The sequencing here drew on unstimulated CD4+ T cells sorted from spleen or lymph node cells, taken before transplant. These TCRs come from a human donor who was the organ donor for an intestinal transplant.

The gene calls are TRBV29-1 and TRBJ1-1; unclear D gene. This CDR3 is built from 10 residues. Trimming cost V 5 bases and J 0 bases, with 1 base left between them. Germline V lookup: CDR1 SQVTM, CDR2 ANQGSEA. This CDR3 is CSVMNTEAFF. CDR3 bases: TGCAGCGTTATGAACACTGAAGCTTTCTTT.

This chain joins TRBV28 and TRBJ2-7; the match to TRBD2 covers 11 bases. The V gene end was trimmed by 5 bases and the J gene end by 0 bases; junction bases not matched to a gene: 9. From germline, CDR1 is MDHEN and CDR2 SYDVKM. The CDR3 extends over 17 amino acids. The chain's CDR3 is CASSLLVSGRASYEQYF. In nucleotides, the CDR3 is TGTGCCAGCAGTCTACTCGTTAGCGGGAGGGCCTCCTACGAGCAGTACTTC.

About this clone: One junction end disagrees with the germline gene, perhaps due to a read error. Other nucleotide sequences in the sample specify the same CDR3. For the CDR3, the DNA is TGTGCCACCAGCAGGGGTAGCGGGAACCCCGGGGAGCTGTTTTTT. It specifies CATSRGSGNPGELFF. The chain has TRBV15 and TRBJ2-2, with 8 bases identical to TRBD2. Germline V gives CDR1 LNHNV, CDR2 YYDKDF (reference sequence). This CDR3 is 15 amino acids long.

The rearrangement uses TRBV11-2 and TRBJ1-2, with a tentative D call TRBD1 (6 bases). The CDR3 totals 18 residues. Germline V CDR1 and CDR2: SGHAT, FQNNGV. Deletions cut 1 base from V and 2 bases from J, with 20 bases between. The CDR3 DNA reads TGTGCCAGCAGCTTAGCGGCGCAGGGGATAGGAGTAAACTATGGCTACACCTTC. Translating it yields CASSLAAQGIGVNYGYTF.

The V call is TRBV4-3, the J call TRBJ1-3; 7 bases agree with TRBD1. Germline CDR1 LGHNA, CDR2 YSLEER. Trimming at V came to 10 bases and at J to 0 bases, leaving 15 bases not matched to a gene. There are 17 residues in the CDR3. This CDR3 reads CAIRRGRRPSSGNTIYF. CDR3 DNA: TGCGCCATCCGGAGGGGGCGCAGACCCAGCTCTGGAAACACCATATATTTT.

The chain combines TRBV5-5 with TRBJ1-5; D might be TRBD1 (6 bases). V shed 0 bases and J shed 7 bases, with 20 bases lying between them. There are 17 residues in the CDR3. The germline V gene has CDR1 SGHKS and CDR2 YYEKEE (reference sequence). The CDR3 loop is CASSLAFGRTVWQPQHF. The CDR3 DNA is TGTGCCAGCAGCTTGGCCTTCGGGCGGACAGTATGGCAGCCCCAGCATTTT.

This chain links TRBV4-2 with TRBJ2-7; 9 bases map to TRBD2. Trimming took 1 base from V and 0 from J; bases not matched to a gene: 7. The CDR3 length is 17 residues. The germline gives CDR1 LGHNA, CDR2 YNFKEQ. CDR3 in DNA: TGTGCCAGCAGCCAAGCGCTGGTAGCGGGAGACTCCTACGAGCAGTACTTC. This encodes CASSQALVAGDSYEQYF.

This sequence joins TRBV30 and TRBJ2-3, with D maybe TRBD2 (5 bases). The germline V gene has CDR1 GTSNPN and CDR2 SVGIG (reference sequence). The CDR3 length is 12 residues. The germline V and J ends were trimmed by 5 bases and 2 bases, with 8 bases remaining between them. The CDR3 bases are TGTGCCTGGGGACTTTCCACAGATACGCAGTATTTT. Translating it yields CAWGLSTDTQYF.

This chain connects TRBV5-6 to TRBJ2-2, with 7 bases that match TRBD1. The trim removed 4 bases at V and 3 bases at J, leaving 9 bases unmatched. The germline CDR1 and CDR2 sequences are SGHDT and YYEEEE. The CDR3 contains 16 residues. The CDR3 loop is CASSLQGRGYTGELFF. In DNA form, the CDR3 reads TGTGCCAGCAGCCTACAGGGGCGAGGGTACACCGGGGAGCTGTTTTTT.

This clone has just one count. The chain has TRBV9 and TRBJ2-1; TRBD2 matches at 12 bases. Trimming cost V 0 bases and J 9 bases; bases outside gene matches: 4. CDR3 size: 15 residues. Germline-derived CDR1 and CDR2 are SGDLS and YYNGEE. CDR3 sequence (DNA): TGTGCCAGCAGCGTAGCGGCTAGCGGGAGGGGTGAGCAGTTCTTC. This translates into CASSVAASGRGEQFF.

The count of this clone is one. The chain has TRBV5-4 and TRBJ1-1; 10 bases agree with TRBD1. The CDR3 is 15 amino acids. With V trimmed by 0 bases and J by 3 bases, 2 bases remained unmatched. CDR1 SGHNT and CDR2 YYREEE come from the germline V gene (reference sequence). The CDR3 DNA reads TGTGCCAGCAGCTTGGGACAGGGGGCTGACACTGAAGCTTTCTTT. It codes for CASSLGQGADTEAFF.

The chain combines TRBV7-6 with TRBJ2-2; no definite D call. The CDR3 spans 12 residues. The V end lost 5 bases, the J end lost 5 bases, and 6 bases lay between the germline ends. The V gene's germline CDR1 is SGHVS and CDR2 FNYEAQ. The CDR3 loop is CASSRPTGELFF. The CDR3 nucleotides read TGTGCCAGCAGCCGTCCTACCGGGGAGCTGTTTTTT.

This sequence joins TRBV7-2 and TRBJ2-3; tentatively, D is TRBD2 (5 bases). V dropped 0 bases and J dropped 1 base, with 5 bases sitting between them. There are 14 residues in the CDR3. CDR1 SGHTA and CDR2 FQGNSA come from the germline V gene. The CDR3 region has the DNA TGTGCCAGCAGCTTAGCTAGCGGCACAGATACGCAGTATTTT. It encodes CASSLASGTDTQYF. The full variable domain, in which reference TRBV7-2 and TRBJ2-3 provide the parts outside the CDR3, is GAGVSQSPSNKVTEKGKDVELRCDPISGHTALYWYRQSLGQGLEFLIYFQGNSAPDKSGLPSDRFSAERTGGSVSTLTIQRTQQEDSAVYLCASSLASGTDTQYFGPGTRLTVL.

The V call is TRBV9, the J call TRBJ2-7; 9 nucleotides line up with TRBD1. CDR1 is SGDLS and CDR2 is YYNGEE in the germline V gene. The V segment lost 4 bases and the J segment 2 bases; nucleotides outside the gene matches: 7. The CDR3 extends over 15 amino acids. The CDR3 here is CASSSGQGRAYEQYF. CDR3 sequence (DNA): TGTGCCAGCAGCTCAGGACAGGGGAGGGCCTACGAGCAGTACTTC. The full variable domain, with the rest looked up from reference TRBV9 and TRBJ2-7, is DSGVTQTPKHLITATGQRVTLRCSPRSGDLSVYWYQQSLDQGLQFLIQYYNGEERAKGNILERFSAQQFPDLHSELNLSSLELGDSALYFCASSSGQGRAYEQYFGPGTRLTVT.

This clone has only one observation. This chain joins TRBV10-3 and TRBJ1-2, with D possibly matching TRBD1 (6 bases). V was trimmed by 7 bases and J by 0 bases, leaving 21 bases between them. Germline values: CDR1 ENHRY, CDR2 SYGVKD. This CDR3 contains 17 residues. The CDR3 bases are TGTGCCATCACCCCAACCGACAGGCGCCCTACTAACTATGGCTACACCTTC. Protein: CAITPTDRRPTNYGYTF.

The chain combines TRBV5-3 with TRBJ1-1; D not resolved. TRBV5-3 is noted as an ORF with a role that remains uncertain. The V gene lost 2 bases and the J gene lost 6 bases, with 14 bases spanning the gap. This CDR3 has 14 amino acids. CDR3 loop: CARSFIATIAEAFF. In DNA, the CDR3 is TGTGCCAGAAGCTTTATCGCCACCATAGCTGAAGCTTTCTTT.

The chain is built from TRBV19 and TRBJ2-3, with 10 bases identical to TRBD1. The germline gives CDR1 LNHDA, CDR2 SQIVND (reference sequence). There are 14 residues in the CDR3. Trimming removed 7 bases from V and 6 bases from J; junction bases left unmatched: 7. The CDR3 region has the DNA TGTGCCAGTACCGACAGGGGGCTGGGGGATACGCAGTATTTT. It translates to CASTDRGLGDTQYF.

V usage is TRBV18 and J usage is TRBJ1-3, with a tentative D call TRBD1 (6 bases). Per germline, CDR1 KGHSH and CDR2 LQKENI. Trimming pared 6 bases from V and 3 bases from J, leaving 18 bases between. This CDR3 has 16 residues. The CDR3 sequence is CASSTNDRPNGNTIYF. The CDR3 region has the DNA TGTGCCAGCTCGACAAACGACAGGCCGAATGGAAACACCATATATTTT.

The rearrangement uses TRBV7-3 and TRBJ2-1; D gene uncertain. V was cut by 2 bases and J by 5 bases, with 13 bases left in between. The CDR3 is made up of 15 amino acids. Germline loops: CDR1 SGHTA, CDR2 FQGTGA. Here the CDR3 DNA reads TGTGCCAGCAGCTTAGAGTGGGCTGAGAACAATGAGCAGTTCTTC. It translates to CASSLEWAENNEQFF. The full variable domain, its missing parts supplied by reference TRBV7-3 and TRBJ2-1, is GAGVSQTPSNKVTEKGKYVELRCDPISGHTALYWYRQSLGQGPEFLIYFQGTGAADDSGLPNDRFFAVRPEGSVSTLKIQRTERGDSAVYLCASSLEWAENNEQFFGPGTRLTVL.

The rearrangement joins TRBV7-2 to TRBJ2-7, with 13 positions matching TRBD2. In germline, CDR1 is SGHTA, CDR2 FQGNSA. CDR3 length: 18 residues. The J segment lost 2 bases and the V segment lost 5 bases, leaving 12 bases of the junction unmatched. CDR3 protein: CASSPRTSGSFGAYEQYF. CDR3 nucleotide sequence: TGTGCCAGCAGCCCCAGGACTAGCGGGAGCTTTGGGGCCTACGAGCAGTACTTC.

The CDR3 coding sequence is TGTGCCTGGAGTGTGTCTAGGGATACGCAGTATTTT. It codes for CAWSVSRDTQYF. The chain combines TRBV30 with TRBJ2-3; D ambiguous. Trimming stripped 0 bases from V and 6 bases from J, with 7 bases between. Germline values: CDR1 GTSNPN, CDR2 SVGIG (reference sequence). The CDR3 runs 12 residues.

The rearrangement joins TRBV9 to TRBJ2-2; weak D call: TRBD2 (5 bases). This CDR3 comprises 14 residues. V lost 7 bases to trimming and J lost 3 bases, with 13 bases between them. The germline CDR1 and CDR2 sequences are SGDLS and YYNGEE. The CDR3 sequence: CASGRDWDTGELFF. CDR3 in DNA: TGTGCCAGCGGACGGGATTGGGACACCGGGGAGCTGTTTTTT.

The chain has TRBV12-5 and TRBJ1-1, with D perhaps TRBD1 (6 bases). V shed 6 bases and J shed 1 base, with 9 bases lying between them. The germline CDR1 and CDR2 sequences are LGHNT and FRNRAP. This CDR3 region has 13 residues. This CDR3 reads CASGRGQNTEAFF. The DNA of the CDR3 is TGTGCTAGTGGCCGGGGACAGAACACTGAAGCTTTCTTT.

This clone was observed a single time. This sequence joins TRBV7-6 and TRBJ2-1; D might be TRBD1 or TRBD2, each matching 5 bases. The CDR3 contains 17 residues. Germline V CDR1 and CDR2: SGHVS, FNYEAQ. The germline V and J ends were trimmed by 0 bases and 2 bases, with 14 bases remaining between them. The CDR3: CASSLALEGRTYNEQFF. CDR3 nucleotides: TGTGCCAGCAGCTTAGCGCTAGAGGGGAGAACCTACAATGAGCAGTTCTTC.

The rearrangement links TRBV5-1 to TRBJ2-5; 7 bases fit TRBD2. Germline V lookup: CDR1 SGHRS, CDR2 YFSETQ. V was clipped by 4 bases and J by 3 bases; unmatched bases: 9. This CDR3 spans 15 amino acids. CDR3 coding DNA: TGCGCCAGCAGCCATATAGCGGGCCCGAAAGAGACCCAGTACTTC. It is translated as CASSHIAGPKETQYF.

A single count supports this clone. This sequence joins TRBV7-2 and TRBJ1-2, with D unresolved. Trimming removed 6 bases at V and 5 bases at J, with 13 bases between. This CDR3 comprises 13 residues. Germline values: CDR1 SGHTA, CDR2 FQGNSA. CDR3 DNA: TGTGCCAGCAGACGAGACGGCTTTTATGGCTACACCTTC. Translating it yields CASRRDGFYGYTF.